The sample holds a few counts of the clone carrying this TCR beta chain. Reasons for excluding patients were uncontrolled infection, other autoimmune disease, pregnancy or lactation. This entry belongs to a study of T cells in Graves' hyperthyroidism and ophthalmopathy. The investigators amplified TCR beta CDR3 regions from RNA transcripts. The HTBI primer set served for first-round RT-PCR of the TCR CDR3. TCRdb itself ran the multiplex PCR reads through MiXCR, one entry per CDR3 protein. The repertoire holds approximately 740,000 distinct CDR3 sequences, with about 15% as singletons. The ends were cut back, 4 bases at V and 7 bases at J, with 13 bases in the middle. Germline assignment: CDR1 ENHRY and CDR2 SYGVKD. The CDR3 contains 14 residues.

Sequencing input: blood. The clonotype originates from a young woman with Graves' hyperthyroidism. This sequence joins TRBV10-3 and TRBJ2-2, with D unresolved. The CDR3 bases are TGTGCCATCAGTGCTATACTTCAGAACGGGGAGCTGTTTTTT. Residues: CAISAILQNGELFF.